This is a list of T cell receptor beta chains from one sample in a study of control samples from healthy donors and cancer patients. The data were produced by immunoSEQ multiplex PCR, yet TCRdb's version contains in-frame clones alone and is incomplete. The top ten hold 1.5% to 2% of the sample, which has about 130,000 clones, about 90% seen once. The sample taken for sequencing was blood. All receptors come from a man younger than 35 in good health. CDR3s include the opening cysteine and the closing phenylalanine or tryptophan. The order of the fields is J gene, CDR3 length, clone size, D gene, V gene, CDR3 DNA, CDR3 protein. A D gene is named only where the DNA matches it firmly. Only part of the rows carry a size: once, few, many, or a class if the clone is expanded.

J gene: TRBJ2-2; CDR3 length: 16; clone size: .; D gene: .; V gene: TRBV27; CDR3 DNA: TGTGCCAGCAGTTTTTCAAAGGGGCTATACACCGGGGAGCTGTTTTTT; CDR3 protein: CASSFSKGLYTGELFF
J gene: TRBJ2-1; CDR3 length: 16; clone size: .; D gene: TRBD2; V gene: TRBV7-6; CDR3 DNA: TGTGCCAGCAGCCCCCGACTAGCGGGAAACTACAATGAGCAGTTCTTC; CDR3 protein: CASSPRLAGNYNEQFF
J gene: TRBJ2-5; CDR3 length: 15; clone size: .; D gene: TRBD1; V gene: TRBV6-5; CDR3 DNA: TGTGCCAGCAGTTACGGGGGACAGCTCCAAGAGACCCAGTACTTC; CDR3 protein: CASSYGGQLQETQYF
J gene: TRBJ1-1; CDR3 length: 15; clone size: .; D gene: .; V gene: TRBV5-5; CDR3 DNA: TGTGCCAGCACAAACTACAGGTCCATGAACACTGAAGCTTTCTTT; CDR3 protein: CASTNYRSMNTEAFF
J gene: TRBJ2-3; CDR3 length: 15; clone size: .; D gene: .; V gene: TRBV7-3; CDR3 DNA: TGTGCCAGCAGCTCCGCCGGACTTTCCACAGATACGCAGTATTTT; CDR3 protein: CASSSAGLSTDTQYF
J gene: TRBJ1-1; CDR3 length: 13; clone size: .; D gene: .; V gene: TRBV3-1/TRBV3-2; CDR3 DNA: TGTGCCAGCAGCCAAGAGCGCTACACTGAAGCTTTCTTT; CDR3 protein: CASSQERYTEAFF
J gene: TRBJ2-5; CDR3 length: 17; clone size: few; D gene: TRBD1; V gene: TRBV7-2; CDR3 DNA: TGTGCCAGCAGCTTAGGCGAGACAGGGTTCGGAGGAGAGACCCAGTACTTC; CDR3 protein: CASSLGETGFGGETQYF
J gene: TRBJ1-1; CDR3 length: 14; clone size: .; D gene: .; V gene: TRBV5-1; CDR3 DNA: TGCGCCAGCAGCTTGGTGGGCGGGGACCATGAAGCTTTCTTT; CDR3 protein: CASSLVGGDHEAFF
J gene: TRBJ1-1; CDR3 length: 14; clone size: .; D gene: .; V gene: TRBV30; CDR3 DNA: TGTGCCTGGAGTGTACCAGGGTGGGCCACTGAAGCTTTCTTT; CDR3 protein: CAWSVPGWATEAFF
J gene: TRBJ1-5; CDR3 length: 15; clone size: once; D gene: .; V gene: TRBV4-3; CDR3 DNA: TGCGCCAGCAGCCAAGATACAGGGAAGGTTTCGACCCAGCATTTT; CDR3 protein: CASSQDTGKVSTQHF
J gene: TRBJ2-2; CDR3 length: 13; clone size: once; D gene: .; V gene: TRBV6-4; CDR3 DNA: TGTGCCAGCGCCGCCCGGACTTCCGGGGAGCTGTTTTTT; CDR3 protein: CASAARTSGELFF
J gene: TRBJ1-1; CDR3 length: 14; clone size: .; D gene: TRBD1; V gene: TRBV6-5; CDR3 DNA: TGTGCCAGCAGGCCGGACAGGGCGAACACTGAAGCTTTCTTT; CDR3 protein: CASRPDRANTEAFF